The next 21 T cell receptor beta chains were all read from a single sample in a study of blood T cell repertoires in COVID-19. The table came from immunoSEQ multiplex PCR; TCRdb's copy has only in-frame clones and leaves some out. The sample includes 150,000 to 200,000 clones, about 95% seen only once; the top ten take about 0.76%. The sample consisted of peripheral blood. The receptors were gathered from a man aged 30-40 years with COVID-19, enrolled during active disease.

J is TRBJ2-7 and V is TRBV5-1; D perhaps matches TRBD1 (5 bases). Between the trimmed V and J ends, which lost 0 bases and 4 bases, there was a span of 11 bases. This CDR3 spans 14 amino acids. The V gene's germline CDR1 is SGHRS and CDR2 YFSETQ. The CDR3: CASSLVRAGYEQYF. The CDR3 DNA reads as TGCGCCAGCAGCTTGGTCAGGGCAGGGTACGAGCAGTACTTC.

V is TRBV6-5 and J is TRBJ1-5; TRBD1 is a possible D gene (5 bases). The CDR3 sequence is 13 residues long. CDR1 and CDR2 from the germline V gene are MNHEY and SVGAGI. Trimming shortened V by 5 bases and J by 6 bases, and 11 bases separated the two germline ends. The CDR3 loop is CASSPRESQPQHF. CDR3 nucleotides: TGTGCCAGCAGTCCCAGGGAAAGTCAGCCCCAGCATTTT.

The chain's CDR3 is CASSTLGGINEKLFF. The CDR3 nucleotides read TGTGCCAGTAGTACCTTAGGGGGCATCAATGAAAAACTGTTTTTT. The genes are TRBV19 and TRBJ1-4; 7 bases align to TRBD1. The CDR3 has 15 amino acids. Looked up from germline, CDR1 is LNHDA and CDR2 is SQIVND (reference sequence). Losses at the gene ends were 4 bases for V and 5 bases for J; bases not matched to a gene: 7.

The genes are TRBV18 and TRBJ1-6; 11 bases align to TRBD1. The CDR3 is 16 residues long. V trimming: 2 bases; J trimming: 7 bases; junction bases outside the gene matches: 4. CDR1 and CDR2 from the germline V gene are KGHSH and LQKENI. In DNA, the CDR3 is TGTGCCAGCTCACCAGGGGGACAGGGGGTCAATTCACCCCTCCACTTT. Residues: CASSPGGQGVNSPLHF. Combining the CDR3 with reference TRBV18 and TRBJ1-6 gives the whole variable domain NAGVMQNPRHLVRRRGQEARLRCSPMKGHSHVYWYRQLPEEGLKFMVYLQKENIIDESGMPKERFSAEFPKEGPSILRIQQVVRGDSAAYFCASSPGGQGVNSPLHFGNGTRLTVT.

CDR3 loop: CASSFTGAMTQETQYF. CDR3 bases: TGCGCCAGCAGCTTTACAGGGGCGATGACCCAAGAGACCCAGTACTTC. The chain uses TRBV5-1 and TRBJ2-5; TRBD1 agrees at 7 bases. In germline, CDR1 is SGHRS, CDR2 YFSETQ. The V gene end was trimmed by 2 bases and the J gene end by 1 base; junction bases not matched to a gene: 8. This CDR3 is 16 amino acids long.

There are a few counts of this clone. The chain recombines TRBV6-1 with TRBJ1-2; no reliable D call. V lost 2 bases and J 5 bases, leaving 12 bases between the germline ends. The germline CDR1 and CDR2 sequences are MNHNS and SASEGT. The CDR3 is made up of 14 amino acids. The DNA for the CDR3 is TGTGCCAGCAGTGAATCACAGACGATTTATGGCTACACCTTC. This translates into CASSESQTIYGYTF.

J is TRBJ2-4 and V is TRBV3-1 (or the pseudogene TRBV3-2); TRBD1 aligns across 12 bases. CDR3 length equals 18 residues. Losses at the gene ends were 1 base for V and 5 bases for J; bases not matched to a gene: 9. CDR1 and CDR2 (germline): LGHDT, YNNKEL (reference sequence). The CDR3, as DNA: TGTGCCAGCAGCCAAGTGTATGGGGGACAGGGGGCACAAAACATTCAGTACTTC. Translation gives CASSQVYGGQGAQNIQYF.

The chain employs TRBV29-1 and TRBJ1-3, with TRBD1 identical over 10 bases. The CDR3 consists of 14 residues. In germline, CDR1 is SQVTM, CDR2 ANQGSEA. J lost 2 bases, V lost 4 bases, and 2 bases had no gene match. Here the CDR3 reads CSVGDRGPGNTIYF. The CDR3 bases are TGCAGCGTTGGGGACAGGGGACCTGGAAACACCATATATTTT.

This clone occurred a few times. This chain joins TRBV4-1 and TRBJ1-2; weak D call: TRBD1 (6 bases). CDR3 length: 13 amino acids. Trimming took 1 base from V and 5 from J, leaving 8 bases between them. CDR1 MGHRA and CDR2 YSYEKL come from the germline V gene. The CDR3 nucleotides are TGCGCCAGCAGCCAAGCCGGACAGTATGGCTACACCTTC. It yields the protein CASSQAGQYGYTF.

The chain links TRBV5-4 to TRBJ2-1; TRBD2 is a possible D gene (6 bases). Germline values: CDR1 SGHNT, CDR2 YYREEE (reference sequence). V lost 6 bases, J lost 5 bases, and 15 bases lay in between. The CDR3 is 14 amino acids. CDR3 region: CASTMGLRDNEQFF. The CDR3 DNA reads as TGTGCCAGCACTATGGGACTCCGCGACAATGAGCAGTTCTTC.

This sequence joins TRBV10-3 and TRBJ1-2; tentatively, D is TRBD1 (6 bases). Germline-derived CDR1 and CDR2 are ENHRY and SYGVKD. V was clipped by 4 bases and J by 4 bases, with 16 bases between them. CDR3 size: 15 residues. This CDR3 is CAISATGGATYGYTF. For the CDR3, the DNA is TGTGCCATCAGTGCTACGGGGGGCGCCACCTATGGCTACACCTTC.

This clone was picked up one time. V and J are TRBV6-5 and TRBJ2-2; tentative D call: TRBD1 (6 bases). CDR3 size: 15 residues. V was shortened by 8 bases and J by 4 bases, with 17 bases between the two germline ends. Germline assignment: CDR1 MNHEY and CDR2 SVGAGI. The CDR3 nucleotides are TGTGCCAGCCGCGGATCAGCAGGGGCCACCGGGGAGCTGTTTTTT. Residues: CASRGSAGATGELFF.

The chain employs TRBV10-1 and TRBJ2-3, with 8 bases lining up with TRBD1. V lost 3 bases to trimming and J lost 0 bases; unmatched junction nucleotides: 2. CDR1 WNHNN and CDR2 SYGVQD come from the germline V gene (reference sequence). The CDR3 contains 15 residues. The chain's CDR3 is CASSEGQGSTDTQYF. The CDR3 region has the DNA TGCGCCAGCAGTGAAGGACAGGGCAGCACAGATACGCAGTATTTT.

The rearrangement joins TRBV6-5 to TRBJ1-5, with D unclear. The V end was cut by 6 bases, the J end by 3 bases, with 6 bases between. CDR1 and CDR2 (germline): MNHEY, SVGAGI. The CDR3 runs to 12 residues. The DNA of the CDR3 is TGTGCCAGCAGCCCCTCCAATCAGCCCCAGCATTTT. Translated, it gives CASSPSNQPQHF.

The V and J genes are TRBV6-1 and TRBJ1-6, with unresolved D. Germline V gene lookup returns CDR1 MNHNS and CDR2 SASEGT. The CDR3 spans 15 residues. V was cut by 2 bases and J by 9 bases, with 14 bases left in between. DNA of the CDR3: TGTGCCAGCAGTGAAATACATTCCCAAAGTTCACCCCTCCACTTT. Encoded protein: CASSEIHSQSSPLHF.

The rearrangement uses TRBV3-1 (or the pseudogene TRBV3-2) and TRBJ1-2; 8 bases are shared with TRBD1. This CDR3 contains 14 residues. V was clipped by 2 bases and J by 6 bases; unmatched bases: 5. Germline V CDR1 and CDR2: LGHDT, YNNKEL (reference sequence). CDR3 protein: CASSQRTQGDGYTF. Written as DNA, the CDR3 is TGTGCCAGCAGCCAAAGGACACAGGGGGATGGCTACACCTTC.

The chain uses TRBV7-2 and TRBJ1-5, with 7 bases fitting TRBD1. Germline V gene data show CDR1 as SGHTA and CDR2 as FQGNSA. The CDR3 is made up of 15 amino acids. V shed 5 bases and J 3 bases; nucleotides not matched to a gene: 7. The CDR3 protein is CASSTQTGPNQPQHF. CDR3 in DNA: TGTGCCAGCAGCACCCAGACAGGGCCCAATCAGCCCCAGCATTTT.

V gene TRBV27 combines with J gene TRBJ1-5, with 8 bases lining up with TRBD1. CDR1 MNHEY and CDR2 SMNVEV come from the germline V gene (reference sequence). The CDR3 runs to 16 residues. V was pared by 3 bases and J by 6 bases, with 10 bases of the junction left unmatched. The chain's CDR3 is CASSLGSGQGGQPQHF. The CDR3, as DNA: TGTGCCAGCAGTTTGGGTAGTGGACAGGGTGGTCAGCCCCAGCATTTT.

Regarding this clone: Other DNA sequences in this sample translate to the same CDR3. The chain joins TRBV3-1 (or the pseudogene TRBV3-2) to TRBJ1-1, with D maybe TRBD1 (5 bases). The V gene lost 1 base and the J gene lost 4 bases, with 7 bases spanning the gap. This CDR3 contains 13 residues. Germline V gives CDR1 LGHDT, CDR2 YNNKEL (reference sequence). For the CDR3, the DNA is TGTGCCAGCAGCCAAGGGGGGGGCACTGAAGCTTTCTTT. It specifies CASSQGGGTEAFF.

This chain uses TRBV5-1 with TRBJ1-3, with 8 bases aligning to TRBD1. This CDR3 spans 15 amino acids. The germline V gene encodes CDR1 SGHRS and CDR2 YFSETQ. The V segment lost 4 bases and the J segment 4 bases; nucleotides outside the gene matches: 7. The CDR3 spells CASSAQGAGGNTIYF. The CDR3 DNA sequence: TGCGCCAGCAGCGCCCAGGGGGCTGGAGGAAACACCATATATTTT.

The chain has TRBV12-5 and TRBJ1-5; no definite D call. This CDR3 is built from 13 residues. V lost 7 bases and J 1 base, leaving 8 bases between the germline ends. CDR1 LGHNT and CDR2 FRNRAP come from the germline V gene. The CDR3 spells CASARGSNQPQHF. CDR3 in DNA: TGTGCTAGTGCCCGAGGGAGCAATCAGCCCCAGCATTTT.